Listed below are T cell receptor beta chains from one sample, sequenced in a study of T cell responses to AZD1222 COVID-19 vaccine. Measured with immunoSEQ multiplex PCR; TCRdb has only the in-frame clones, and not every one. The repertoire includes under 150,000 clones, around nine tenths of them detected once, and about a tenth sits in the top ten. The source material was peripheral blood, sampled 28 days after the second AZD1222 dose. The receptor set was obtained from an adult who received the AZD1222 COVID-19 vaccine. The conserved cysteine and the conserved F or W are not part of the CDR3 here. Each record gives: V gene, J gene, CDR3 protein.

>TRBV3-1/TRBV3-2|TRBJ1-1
ASSPNHRVERSGNTEAF
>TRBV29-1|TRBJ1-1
SALDTEAF
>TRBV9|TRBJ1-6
ASSVGDWQLNNSPLH
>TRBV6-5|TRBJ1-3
ASSYGTETGNTIY
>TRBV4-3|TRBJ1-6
ASSQDPGQGNSPLH
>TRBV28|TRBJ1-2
ASHRASYPYT
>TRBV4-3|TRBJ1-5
ASSQDVRNQPQH
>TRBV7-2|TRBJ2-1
ASSLISGGVTYNEQF
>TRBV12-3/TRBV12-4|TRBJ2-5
ASSLGTKTQY
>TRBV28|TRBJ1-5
ASHGGHNQPQH
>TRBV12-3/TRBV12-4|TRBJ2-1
ASSFGGNEQF
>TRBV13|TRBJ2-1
ASSSRVYNEQF
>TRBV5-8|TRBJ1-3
ASSRQAISGNTIY
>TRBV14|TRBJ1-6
ASSQDWVALH
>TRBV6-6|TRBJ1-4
ASSYSTTNEKLF
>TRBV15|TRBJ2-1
ATSRNSDEQF
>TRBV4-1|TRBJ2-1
ASSQDLKASGWNEQF
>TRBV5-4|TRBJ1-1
ASSGGTVNTEAF
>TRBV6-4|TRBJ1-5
ASSVDPYQPQH
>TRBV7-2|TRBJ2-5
ASSLAGTVGETQY
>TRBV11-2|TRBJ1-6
ASSRSRDSPLH
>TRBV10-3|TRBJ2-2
AISESDTGELF
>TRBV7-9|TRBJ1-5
ASSLEVSGRNQPQH
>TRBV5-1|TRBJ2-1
ASSLGASDEQF
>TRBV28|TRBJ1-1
ASSPSHIRKGRNTEAF
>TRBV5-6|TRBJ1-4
ASSPDRLNEKLF
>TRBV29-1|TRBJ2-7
SVVWPSGRNEQY
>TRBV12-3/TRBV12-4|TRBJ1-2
ASSSGRYYGYT
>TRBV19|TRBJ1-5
ASSSLGGSGDPSNQPQH
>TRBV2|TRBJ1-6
ASRQTGDSPLH
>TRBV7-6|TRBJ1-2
ASSLDTGVSGYT
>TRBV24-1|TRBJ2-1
ATSGVGSNEQF
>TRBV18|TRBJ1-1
ASSFVGSGTEAF
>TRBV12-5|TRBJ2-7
ASGTTDRVQYEQY
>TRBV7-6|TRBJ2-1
ASSLEASGIKNEQF
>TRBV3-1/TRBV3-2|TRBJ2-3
ASSPVRSFTDTQY
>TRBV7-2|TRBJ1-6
ASSPTGVTYNSPLH
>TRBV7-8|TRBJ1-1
ASSIGDRGMNTEAF
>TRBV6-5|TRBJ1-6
ASRADGQGRSPLH